These 12 T cell receptor beta chains originate from one sample sequenced in a study of blood T cell repertoires in COVID-19. Only in-frame clones appear in the TCRdb table, and some are missing; sequencing was by immunoSEQ multiplex PCR. The sample yields some 150,000 clones, around 81% seen once. Source material: peripheral blood. The receptors shown here come from a man in his 60s with active or convalescent COVID-19.

The chain joins TRBV6-2 or TRBV6-3 to TRBJ1-2; the D is unclear. CDR3 length: 13 amino acids. V shed 4 bases and J shed 6 bases, with 12 bases lying between them. Germline V gene sequence: CDR1 MNHEY, CDR2 SVGEGT. The CDR3 region is CASSFSREHGYTF. As DNA, the CDR3 is TGTGCCAGCAGTTTCTCCCGGGAACATGGCTACACCTTC.

The genes are TRBV5-6 and TRBJ1-1, with D maybe TRBD1 (6 bases). V was trimmed by 3 bases and J by 8 bases, leaving 11 bases between them. Germline V gene lookup returns CDR1 SGHDT and CDR2 YYEEEE. This CDR3 comprises 12 residues. Here the CDR3 DNA reads TGTGCCAGCAGCTCAGGGGTCCCCGAAGCTTTCTTT. It encodes CASSSGVPEAFF.

The V gene is TRBV5-1, the J gene TRBJ1-1, with 8 positions matching TRBD1. V lost 5 bases and J lost 1; bases outside the gene matches: 4. CDR1 is SGHRS and CDR2 is YFSETQ in the germline V gene. CDR3 length: 14 residues. The CDR3 reads CASSQGAGNTEAFF. In nucleotides, the CDR3 is TGCGCCAGCAGTCAGGGGGCTGGGAACACTGAAGCTTTCTTT.

This clone was recorded a few times. The gene calls are TRBV7-2 and TRBJ2-7, with a tentative D call TRBD1 (6 bases). The CDR3 is made up of 15 amino acids. Per germline, CDR1 SGHTA and CDR2 FQGNSA. Trimming removed 2 bases from V and 7 bases from J, with 18 bases in between. For the CDR3, the DNA is TGTGCCAGCAGCTTAAACAGGGCCGTAGGGTGGGAGCAGTACTTC. It encodes CASSLNRAVGWEQYF.

CDR3 coding DNA: TGTGCCAGCAGCTTATACAAAAGCACCGGGGAGCTGTTTTTT. It encodes CASSLYKSTGELFF. The chain uses TRBV7-3 and TRBJ2-2; D uncertain. The CDR3 runs 14 residues. The germline gives CDR1 SGHTA, CDR2 FQGTGA. The ends were cut back, 2 bases at V and 4 bases at J, with 8 bases in the middle.

This clone was detected once. The rearrangement joins TRBV7-9 to TRBJ1-6, with a weak D call TRBD1 (5 bases). In germline, CDR1 is SEHNR, CDR2 FQNEAQ (reference sequence). The CDR3 covers 14 residues. The ends were cut back, 3 bases at V and 10 bases at J, with 13 bases in the middle. The CDR3 DNA is TGTGCCAGCAGCTTTCGACAGTCCGAATCACCCCTCCACTTT. Amino acids: CASSFRQSESPLHF.

This clone was detected once. The rearrangement links TRBV19 to TRBJ1-1; 11 bases agree with TRBD1. V trimming: 10 bases; J trimming: 4 bases; junction bases outside the gene matches: 5. The germline gives CDR1 LNHDA, CDR2 SQIVND (reference sequence). The CDR3 contains 13 residues. DNA of the CDR3: TGTGCCACCCGGGACAGGGGGGCCACTGAAGCTTTCTTT. It specifies CATRDRGATEAFF.

The chain's CDR3 is CASSVGHTTDTQYF. The CDR3 coding sequence is TGTGCCAGCAGCGTAGGTCACACCACAGATACGCAGTATTTT. This chain joins TRBV9 and TRBJ2-3; the D is unclear. The CDR3 length is 14 residues. The V gene lost 0 bases and the J gene lost 2 bases, with 7 bases spanning the gap. Germline assignment: CDR1 SGDLS and CDR2 YYNGEE.

The chain recombines TRBV21-1 with TRBJ2-3; no check of the table's D call, TRBD2, against the DNA was made. TRBV21-1 represents a pseudogene. This CDR3 spans 17 amino acids. In DNA, the CDR3 is TGTGCCAGCAGCAAAAAGACTAGCGGGACTAGCACAGATACGCAGTATTTT. Translation: CASSKKTSGTSTDTQYF.

The chain combines TRBV10-3 with TRBJ1-3; 10 nucleotides align to TRBD1. The CDR3 loop spans 14 amino acids. The germline V gene has CDR1 ENHRY and CDR2 SYGVKD. V gave up 9 bases and J gave up 4 bases; unmatched junction bases: 6. This chain's CDR3 is CAISGTGDGNTIYF. The CDR3 nucleotides read TGTGCCATTTCCGGGACAGGGGACGGAAACACCATATATTTT.

This chain joins TRBV7-3 and TRBJ2-6, with 10 positions matching TRBD2. Trimming at V came to 5 bases and at J to 3 bases, leaving 10 bases not matched to a gene. The CDR3 runs to 18 residues. Germline lookup yields CDR1 SGHTA and CDR2 FQGTGA. The CDR3 bases are TGTGCCAGCAGCCCCTTAGCGGGAGGCCAAATTGGGGCCAACGTCCTGACTTTC. Translating gives CASSPLAGGQIGANVLTF.

This rearrangement joins TRBV29-1 to TRBJ2-2; TRBD1 matches at 7 bases. Germline V CDR1 and CDR2: SQVTM, ANQGSEA. Trimming took 6 bases from V and 6 from J; bases not matched to a gene: 10. The CDR3 sequence is 14 residues long. The CDR3 DNA sequence: TGCAGCGTAGGACAGGAGACGTATGCCGGGGAGCTGTTTTTT. As protein: CSVGQETYAGELFF.